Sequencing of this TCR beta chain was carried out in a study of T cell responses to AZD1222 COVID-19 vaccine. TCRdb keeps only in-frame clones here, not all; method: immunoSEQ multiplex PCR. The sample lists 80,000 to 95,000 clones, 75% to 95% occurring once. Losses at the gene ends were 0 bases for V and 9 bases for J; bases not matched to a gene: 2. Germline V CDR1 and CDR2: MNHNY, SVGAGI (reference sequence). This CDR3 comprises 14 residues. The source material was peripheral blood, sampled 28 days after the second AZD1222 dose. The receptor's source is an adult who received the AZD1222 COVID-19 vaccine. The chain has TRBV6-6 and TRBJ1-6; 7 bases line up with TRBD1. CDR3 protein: CASSYSGQISPLHF. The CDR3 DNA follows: TGTGCCAGCAGTTACTCGGGACAGATTTCACCCCTCCACTTT.